The source of this T cell receptor (beta chain) is a study of CD8 T cells in ankylosing spondylitis. Turning to this clonotype: Antigen: not known.

Germline CDR1 DFQATT, CDR2 SNEGSKA (reference sequence). J lost 4 bases, V lost 1 base, and 2 bases had no gene match. This CDR3 spans 15 amino acids. Each TCR beta library was made by quantitative 5'-RACE that incorporated molecular barcodes. Using its own MiXCR run on the 5' RACE reads, TCRdb lists one record per CDR3 protein. The sample contains about 540,000 distinct CDR3 sequences, roughly 12% of which appear only once. Study-wide results and caveats: There were earlier reports of some motif variants in reactive arthritis synovial fluid and blood. There was a TCR beta motif, made of eight highly homologous variants, that appeared characteristic of ankylosing spondylitis blood. Significantly higher representation of disease-linked clones was reported for matched ankylosing spondylitis synovial fluid. CD8+ by phenotype, disease-linked clones were relatively rare in peripheral blood.

The chain has TRBV20-1 and TRBJ1-6; 9 nucleotides agree with TRBD1. This receptor was obtained from a male donor with ankylosing spondylitis. The sample comprised blood, either unsorted or a sorted T cell fraction (not recorded which). CDR3 protein: CSARAGQGYNSPLHF. The CDR3 nucleotides read TGCAGTGCTAGAGCGGGACAGGGTTATAATTCACCCCTCCACTTT.